The source of this T cell receptor beta chain is a study of T cells in Graves' hyperthyroidism and ophthalmopathy (dated by TCRdb to about 2019). Study-wide context: A discovery cohort of fewer than 110 patients, 43 with Graves' ophthalmopathy and 55 to 60 with stable Graves' hyperthyroidism, was used to find distinguishing TCR V-J signatures. Whether ophthalmopathy could be predicted prospectively was tested in an independent validation cohort made up of 18 hyperthyroidism patients plus 17 patients who later progressed to ophthalmopathy. For training and testing, the approximately 92 patients in the discovery cohort were randomly divided in a 7:3 ratio. Thyroid tissue and blood T-cell repertoires from six Graves' hyperthyroidism patients were also compared in the study. After sampling, hyperthyroidism patients received methimazole starting at 30 mg daily, and ophthalmopathy patients received high-dose intravenous methylprednisolone. According to the paper, TCR Vbeta CDR3 sequencing was carried out on roughly 130 peripheral blood samples, which came from about 45 ophthalmopathy, approximately 72 hyperthyroidism and roughly 17 progressor patients.

Comment on this clonotype: Its antigen remains unidentified. No per-base quality is available; no much larger clone lies one base away.

The TCR beta CDR3 regions were amplified from the RNA transcripts. For the first round of RT-PCR on the TCR CDR3, the HTBI primer set was used together with the Qiagen OneStep RT-PCR kit. Libraries were constructed in a second round of multiplex PCR, after which size selection and purification were performed. Libraries were sequenced paired-end with 100 bp reads on an Illumina HiSeq2000. As for how the authors treated the data: SOAPnuke was used to process the raw data, throwing out any read that contained adapters or uncalled bases, had a mean Phred below 15, or lacked an exact constant-primer or identifier match. COPE v1.2.5 was used to merge high-quality paired reads, and clonotypes were defined as unique nucleotide sequences. MiTCR v1.1 was used to align clonotypes to the IMGT TRBV, TRBD and TRBJ reference segments. The analysis included only V-J combinations with a frequency above 0.0001, which together covered 99% to 99.2% of the repertoires. The TCS score was defined as the ratio of F50 (clonal expansion) to E x V (chaos), calculated using BLOSUM62-based TCRdist between CDR3 peptides within each V-J. Welch's t-statistics and random forest reduced approximately 520 V-J features to roughly 13, which were used in a naive Bayes classifier (R e1071). The similarity between thyroid and blood repertoires was quantified using the Morisita-Horn index. TCRdb took the public reads, trimmed them with fastp at Q25, ran MiXCR for clone calling and kept in-frame beta chains. Each CDR3 protein gets just one entry, which takes the most common genes and DNA from the rows behind it. For this entry, the V and J calls and clone size follow TCRdb and not the study's own pipeline. The sample records fewer than 750,000 distinct CDR3 sequences, roughly 46% of which are singletons. Of the sample, approximately 7.5% is held by the ten largest clones.

Stable Graves' hyperthyroidism was defined as no progression to ophthalmopathy during 18 months of follow-up. Hyperthyroidism patients were newly diagnosed, with disease duration under 2 months, and aged 18 to 65 years. The study excluded patients with uncontrolled infections, other autoimmune diseases, pregnancy or lactation. Diagnoses were established on the basis of clinical symptoms, serum thyroxine and TRAb, thyroid ultrasound, and orbital computed tomography. Trizol reagent was used to extract total RNA, and RNA quality was then checked on an Agilent 2100 Bioanalyzer. What the research found in general, with its limitations: A model built on a 13 V-J signature distinguished ophthalmopathy from stable hyperthyroidism, reaching 85% to 90% sensitivity and under 84% specificity in cross-validation and 80%/75% in testing. In validation, the model predicted progression to ophthalmopathy with just under 71% sensitivity and approximately 74% specificity, a median of about 6 months before onset. No statistical method was used to set the sample size in advance, and investigators knew the group allocation. Blood samples also contained most of the expanded thyroid clonotypes (frequency above 0.001), which suggests that blood repertoires may reflect thyroid immune responses.

The source is a woman aged 18-35 years with Graves' hyperthyroidism. The sequencing sample was made of peripheral blood or thyroid tissue (not recorded which).

The CDR3 is CSVERDDYTF. The nucleotide sequence reads TGCAGCGTTGAGCGGGATGACTACACCTTC. Recombination joined TRBV29-1 with TRBJ1-2; the D gene is not confidently resolved. The germline V gene supplies CDR1 SQVTM and CDR2 ANQGSEA. Inclusive of the bounding cysteine and phenylalanine, the CDR3 is 10 residues long. Left in the record is the CDR3 DNA by itself, 30 bases read in frame from the first base. V is reduced by 3 bases and J by 10 bases, leaving a spacing of 9 bases between them.